The T cell receptor (beta chain) described here comes from a study of molecular identifiers for immune sequencing clone quantification. Study information: Replicates split RNA from roughly 20,000 or 100,000 naive CD8 cells five ways, and the researchers sequenced four portions.

The germline V gene has CDR1 SEHNR and CDR2 FQNEAQ (reference sequence). The CDR3 is 16 amino acids. Trimming cost V 1 base and J 2 bases, with 11 bases left between them. TCRdb recomputed calls from the PCR reads with MiXCR, one row per CDR3 protein. Of fewer than 350,000 distinct CDR3 sequences in the sample, about 21% are singletons; the top ten hold roughly 0.86%. This clonotype was seen only a few times. The chain links TRBV7-9 to TRBJ1-4, with D perhaps TRBD1 (5 bases). Sequenced sample: naive CD8+ T cells from blood, with Jurkat cell RNA spiked in. As to subset: FACS-sorted CD8+CD4-CCR7+CD45RA+ naive T cells. The sequence derives from a human donor in good health. Some libraries in this study had Jurkat cell RNA spiked in. CDR3 bases: TGTGCCAGCAGCTTAGTATGGGGCGGGACTAATGAAAAACTGTTTTTT. This sequence encodes CASSLVWGGTNEKLFF. The whole variable domain, filled in from reference TRBV7-9 and TRBJ1-4, reads DTGVSQNPRHKITKRGQNVTFRCDPISEHNRLYWYRQTLGQGPEFLTYFQNEAQLEKSRLLSDRFSAERPKGSFSTLEIQRTEQGDSAMYLCASSLVWGGTNEKLFFGSGTQLSVL.